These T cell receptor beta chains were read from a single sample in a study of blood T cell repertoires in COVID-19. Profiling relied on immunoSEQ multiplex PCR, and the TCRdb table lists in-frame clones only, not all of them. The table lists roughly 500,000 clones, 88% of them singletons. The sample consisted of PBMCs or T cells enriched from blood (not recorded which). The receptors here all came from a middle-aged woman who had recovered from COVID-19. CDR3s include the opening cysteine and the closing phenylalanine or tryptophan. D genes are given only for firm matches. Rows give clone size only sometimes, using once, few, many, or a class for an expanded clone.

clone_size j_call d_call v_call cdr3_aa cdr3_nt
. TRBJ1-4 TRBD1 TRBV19 CASSSWDSTNEKLFF TGTGCCAGTAGTTCCTGGGACAGTACTAATGAAAAACTGTTTTTT
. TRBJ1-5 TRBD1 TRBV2 CASRNGQGGNQPQHF TGTGCCAGCAGAAACGGACAGGGGGGCAATCAGCCCCAGCATTTT
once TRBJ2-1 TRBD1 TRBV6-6 CASSPGDRGEFF TGTGCCAGCAGTCCAGGGGACAGGGGAGAGTTCTTC
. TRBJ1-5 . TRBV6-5 CASREGQPQHF TGTGCCAGCAGAGAGGGTCAGCCCCAGCATTTT
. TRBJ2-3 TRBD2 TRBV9 CASSVLAGSPTQYF TGTGCCAGCAGCGTACTAGCGGGATCCCCTACGCAGTATTTT
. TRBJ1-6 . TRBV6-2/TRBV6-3 CASSLGSRNSPLHF TGTGCCAGCAGTCTTGGGAGTAGGAATTCACCCCTCCACTTT
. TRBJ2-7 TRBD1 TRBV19 CASSTQTGGFTYEQYF TGTGCCAGTAGTACGCAAACAGGGGGCTTCACCTACGAGCAGTACTTC
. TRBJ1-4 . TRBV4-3 CASSQGRLLEGEKLFF TGCGCCAGCAGCCAAGGACGGCTACTGGAGGGTGAAAAACTGTTTTTT
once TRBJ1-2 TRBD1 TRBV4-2 CASSLETGGDGYTF TGTGCCAGCAGCCTCGAAACAGGGGGAGATGGCTACACCTTC
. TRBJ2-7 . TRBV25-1 CASTKTGLRNEQYF TGTGCCAGCACCAAGACAGGTCTCCGGAACGAGCAGTACTTC
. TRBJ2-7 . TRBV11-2 CASSFPGQGVYEQYF TGTGCCAGCAGCTTCCCGGGCCAGGGCGTATACGAGCAGTACTTC
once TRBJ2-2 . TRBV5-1 CASSGADLNTGELFF TGCGCCAGCAGCGGAGCAGACCTGAACACCGGGGAGCTGTTTTTT
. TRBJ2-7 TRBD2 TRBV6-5 CATTGLAGSYEQYF TGTGCCACCACCGGACTAGCGGGTTCCTACGAGCAGTACTTC
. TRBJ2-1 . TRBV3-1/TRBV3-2 CASSQSWGGEYNEQFF TGTGCCAGCAGCCAATCCTGGGGCGGGGAGTACAATGAGCAGTTCTTC
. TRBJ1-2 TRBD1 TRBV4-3 CASSPKRQGAYGYTF TGCGCCAGCAGCCCGAAGAGACAGGGGGCCTATGGCTACACCTTC
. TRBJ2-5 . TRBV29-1 CSVGYLAGKSETQYF TGCAGCGTTGGGTATTTGGCAGGGAAGTCCGAGACCCAGTACTTC
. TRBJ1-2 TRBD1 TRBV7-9 CASSLRQGGDYGYTF TGTGCCAGCAGCTTAAGACAGGGAGGTGACTATGGCTACACCTTC
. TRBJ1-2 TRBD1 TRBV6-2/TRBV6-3 CASSYPGGIYDYGYTF TGTGCCAGCAGTTACCCAGGGGGCATTTACGACTATGGCTACACCTTC
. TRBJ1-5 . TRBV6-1 CASSEQAYSNQPQHF TGTGCCAGCAGTGAACAGGCCTATAGCAATCAGCCCCAGCATTTT
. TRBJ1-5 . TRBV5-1 CASSPGSTGNQPQHF TGCGCCAGCAGCCCGGGGTCCACCGGCAATCAGCCCCAGCATTTT
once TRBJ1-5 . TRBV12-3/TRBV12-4 CASSLSEEQPQHF TGTGCCAGCAGTTTATCGGAGGAGCAGCCCCAGCATTTT
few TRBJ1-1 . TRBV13 CASSLSVGQKMNTEAFF TGTGCCAGCAGCTTAAGTGTTGGACAGAAAATGAACACTGAAGCTTTCTTT
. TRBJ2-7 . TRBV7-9 CASSLDVPRQYF TGTGCCAGCAGCTTAGACGTGCCGCGGCAGTACTTC
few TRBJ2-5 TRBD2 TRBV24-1 CATSDSTSGSETQYF TGTGCCACCAGTGACTCGACTAGCGGGAGTGAGACCCAGTACTTC
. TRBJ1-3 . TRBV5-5 CASSFGYRGAFSGNTIYF TGTGCCAGCAGCTTTGGGTACCGGGGGGCATTCTCTGGAAACACCATATATTTT
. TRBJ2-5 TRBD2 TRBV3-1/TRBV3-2 CASSPWTSGTKETQYF TGTGCCAGCAGCCCGTGGACTAGCGGCACTAAGGAGACCCAGTACTTC